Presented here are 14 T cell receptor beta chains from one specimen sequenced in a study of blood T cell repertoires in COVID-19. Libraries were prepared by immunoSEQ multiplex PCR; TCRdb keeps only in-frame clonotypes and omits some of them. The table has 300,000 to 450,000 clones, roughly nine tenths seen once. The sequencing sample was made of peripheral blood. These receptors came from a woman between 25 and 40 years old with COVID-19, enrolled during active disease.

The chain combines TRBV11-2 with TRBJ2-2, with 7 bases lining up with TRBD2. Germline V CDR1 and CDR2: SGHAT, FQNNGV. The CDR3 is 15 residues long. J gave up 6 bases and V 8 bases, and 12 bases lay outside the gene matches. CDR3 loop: CASPKREGYAGELFF. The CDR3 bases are TGTGCCAGCCCTAAGAGGGAGGGCTACGCCGGGGAGCTGTTTTTT.

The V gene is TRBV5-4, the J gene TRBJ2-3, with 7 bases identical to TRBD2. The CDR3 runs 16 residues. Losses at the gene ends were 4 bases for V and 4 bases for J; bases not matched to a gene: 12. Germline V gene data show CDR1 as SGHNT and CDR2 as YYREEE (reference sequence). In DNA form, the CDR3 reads TGTGCCAGCAGCCGTGGCACTAGCGTTTTCCCAGATACGCAGTATTTT. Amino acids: CASSRGTSVFPDTQYF.

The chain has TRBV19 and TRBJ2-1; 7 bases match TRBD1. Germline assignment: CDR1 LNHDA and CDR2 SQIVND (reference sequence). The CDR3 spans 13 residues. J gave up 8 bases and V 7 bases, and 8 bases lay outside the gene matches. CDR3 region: CASKEQGSDEQFF. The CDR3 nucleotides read TGTGCCAGTAAAGAACAGGGGAGCGATGAGCAGTTCTTC.

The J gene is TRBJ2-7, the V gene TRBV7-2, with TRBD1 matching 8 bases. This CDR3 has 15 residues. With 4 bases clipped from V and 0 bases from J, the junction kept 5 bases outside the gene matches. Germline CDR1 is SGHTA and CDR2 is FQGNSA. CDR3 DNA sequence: TGTGCCAGCAGCTCAAGACAGGGGACCTCCTACGAGCAGTACTTC. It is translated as CASSSRQGTSYEQYF. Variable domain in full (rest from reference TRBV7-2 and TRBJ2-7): GAGVSQSPSNKVTEKGKDVELRCDPISGHTALYWYRQSLGQGLEFLIYFQGNSAPDKSGLPSDRFSAERTGGSVSTLTIQRTQQEDSAVYLCASSSRQGTSYEQYFGPGTRLTVT.

The CDR3 DNA sequence: TGCGCCAGCAGCTTGGCCCTCGGGTCCAACGAGCAGTTCTTC. Its protein is CASSLALGSNEQFF. The genes are TRBV5-1 and TRBJ2-1, with D uncertain. V shed 0 bases and J shed 10 bases, with 14 bases lying between them. The CDR3 extends over 14 amino acids. Germline lookup yields CDR1 SGHRS and CDR2 YFSETQ.

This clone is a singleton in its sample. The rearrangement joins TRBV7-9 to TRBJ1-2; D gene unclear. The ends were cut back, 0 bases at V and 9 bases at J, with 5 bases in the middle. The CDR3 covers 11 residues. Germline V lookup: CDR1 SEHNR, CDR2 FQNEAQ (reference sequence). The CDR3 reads CASSLANSYTF. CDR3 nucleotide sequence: TGTGCCAGCAGCTTAGCAAATAGCTACACCTTC.

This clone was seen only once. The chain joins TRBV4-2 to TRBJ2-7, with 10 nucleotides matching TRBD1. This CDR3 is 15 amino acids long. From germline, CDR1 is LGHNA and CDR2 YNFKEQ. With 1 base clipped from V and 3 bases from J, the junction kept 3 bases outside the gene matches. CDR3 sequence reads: CASSQGDRGLYEQYF. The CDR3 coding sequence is TGTGCCAGCAGCCAAGGGGACAGGGGCCTCTACGAGCAGTACTTC.

The CDR3 sequence is CASSSGLTYEQYV. CDR3 coding DNA: TGTGCCAGCAGTTCCGGACTAACCTACGAGCAGTACGTC. The chain is built from TRBV12-3 or TRBV12-4 and TRBJ2-7; tentative D call: TRBD2 (6 bases). The CDR3 loop spans 13 amino acids. Deletions cut 4 bases from V and 2 bases from J, with 9 bases between.

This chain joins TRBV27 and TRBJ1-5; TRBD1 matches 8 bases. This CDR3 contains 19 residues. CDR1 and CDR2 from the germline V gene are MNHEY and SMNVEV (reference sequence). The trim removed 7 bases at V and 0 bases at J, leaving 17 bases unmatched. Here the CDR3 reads CASNSPTPGQGDSNQPQHF. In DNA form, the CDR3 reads TGTGCCAGCAATTCACCCACCCCCGGACAGGGCGATAGCAATCAGCCCCAGCATTTT.

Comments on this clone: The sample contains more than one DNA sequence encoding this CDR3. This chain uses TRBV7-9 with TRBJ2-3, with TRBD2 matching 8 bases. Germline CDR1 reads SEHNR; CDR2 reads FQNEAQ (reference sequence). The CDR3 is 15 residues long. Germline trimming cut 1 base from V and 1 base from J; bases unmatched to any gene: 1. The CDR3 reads CASSLGAGGTDTQYF. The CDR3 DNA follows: TGTGCCAGCAGCTTAGGAGCGGGGGGCACAGATACGCAGTATTTT.

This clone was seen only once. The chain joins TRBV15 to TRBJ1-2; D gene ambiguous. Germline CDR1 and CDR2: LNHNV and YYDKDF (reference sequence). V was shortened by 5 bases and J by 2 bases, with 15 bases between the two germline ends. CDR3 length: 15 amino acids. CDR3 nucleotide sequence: TGTGCCACCAGCCCCCGTCGGGAGGGAAACTATGGCTACACCTTC. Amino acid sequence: CATSPRREGNYGYTF.

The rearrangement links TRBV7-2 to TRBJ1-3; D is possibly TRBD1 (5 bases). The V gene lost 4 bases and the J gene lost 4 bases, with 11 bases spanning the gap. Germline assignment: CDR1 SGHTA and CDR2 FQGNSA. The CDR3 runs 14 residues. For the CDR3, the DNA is TGTGCCAGCAGCTCGGTGGGGGGAGGAAACACCATATATTTT. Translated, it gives CASSSVGGGNTIYF.

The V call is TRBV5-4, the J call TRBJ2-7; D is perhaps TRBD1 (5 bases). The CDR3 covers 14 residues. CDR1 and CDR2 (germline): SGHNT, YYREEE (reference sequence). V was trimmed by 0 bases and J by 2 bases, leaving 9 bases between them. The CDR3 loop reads CASSLGTNPYEQYF. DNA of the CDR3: TGTGCCAGCAGCTTGGGGACAAACCCCTACGAGCAGTACTTC.

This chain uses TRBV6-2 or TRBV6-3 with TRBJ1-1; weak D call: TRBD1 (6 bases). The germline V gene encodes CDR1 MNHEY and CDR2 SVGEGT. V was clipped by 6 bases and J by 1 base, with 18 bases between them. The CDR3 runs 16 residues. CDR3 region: CASSPGSGQRNTEAFF. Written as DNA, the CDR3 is TGTGCCAGCAGCCCCGGGTCAGGACAGAGGAACACTGAAGCTTTCTTT.